The 27 T cell receptor beta chains given below trace back to one sample, sequenced in a study of long-term antiretroviral therapy in people with HIV. At survey level, the immunoSEQ assay was run in its v3.0 version. Measured with immunoSEQ multiplex PCR; TCRdb has only the in-frame clones, and not every one. This sample has some 28,000 clones, with roughly 96% found just once. This specimen was unsorted PBMCs, taken 6 to 6.5 years after starting antiretroviral therapy. These TCRs come from a man aged 25 to 45 with HIV.

The chain joins TRBV21-1 to TRBJ2-7; the table's D gene call, TRBD2, was not cross checked with the DNA. TRBV21-1 has pseudogene status. This CDR3 is built from 14 residues. The CDR3 DNA reads TGTGCCAGCAGCAAAGCTGGGAGGTACTACGAGCAGTACTTC. It codes for CASSKAGRYYEQYF.

This chain uses TRBV6-1 with TRBJ1-1; D gene ambiguous. From germline, CDR1 is MNHNS and CDR2 SASEGT. The CDR3 contains 13 residues. The ends were cut back, 8 bases at V and 0 bases at J, with 10 bases in the middle. For the CDR3, the DNA is TGTGCCAGCTTAGGGTCCCTGAACACTGAAGCTTTCTTT. This encodes CASLGSLNTEAFF.

V and J are TRBV18 and TRBJ1-5, with TRBD1 matching 12 bases. The length of the CDR3 is 16 residues. Unmatched junction bases numbered 7, after V lost 4 bases and J lost 6 bases. The germline gives CDR1 KGHSH, CDR2 LQKENI. CDR3 loop: CASSLSGTGGIQPQHF. CDR3 DNA: TGTGCCAGCTCACTGTCCGGGACAGGGGGCATTCAGCCCCAGCATTTT.

The CDR3 nucleotides read TGTGCCATCAGTGGACAGTGGGAGACCCAGTACTTC. Its translation: CAISGQWETQYF. The V gene is TRBV10-3, the J gene TRBJ2-5; a possible D gene is TRBD1 (5 bases). The length of the CDR3 is 12 residues. Trimming took off 4 bases at V and 5 bases at J, with 8 bases between the two ends. The germline V gene has CDR1 ENHRY and CDR2 SYGVKD.

The rearrangement links TRBV6-5 to TRBJ2-1; 8 bases are a match to TRBD1. The CDR3 contains 12 residues. The V segment lost 9 bases and the J segment 7 bases; nucleotides outside the gene matches: 5. CDR1 is MNHEY, CDR2 SVGAGI, per germline. The CDR3 loop is CASLQGVNEQFF. For the CDR3, the DNA is TGTGCCAGTTTACAGGGGGTAAATGAGCAGTTCTTC.

The rearrangement links TRBV4-1 to TRBJ1-4, with D perhaps matching TRBD1 (6 bases). Germline V gene lookup returns CDR1 MGHRA and CDR2 YSYEKL. This CDR3 has 15 residues. Trimming removed 0 bases from V and 5 bases from J, with 10 bases in between. The CDR3 nucleotides are TGCGCCAGCAGCCAAGATCCAGGGGTAAATGAAAAACTGTTTTTT. Encoded protein: CASSQDPGVNEKLFF.

The gene calls are TRBV5-4 and TRBJ1-4; D unresolved. The CDR3 runs 14 residues. Germline assignment: CDR1 SGHNT and CDR2 YYREEE (reference sequence). Trimming shortened V by 3 bases and J by 10 bases, and 16 bases separated the two germline ends. The DNA of the CDR3 is TGTGCCAGCAGCTCAATGGGAGACTTATCAAAACTGTTTTTT. It specifies CASSSMGDLSKLFF.

The chain has TRBV7-9 and TRBJ2-7; perhaps TRBD1 as D (6 bases). Trimming shortened V by 1 base and J by 1 base, and 8 bases separated the two germline ends. The CDR3 is 14 residues long. Germline V gene sequence: CDR1 SEHNR, CDR2 FQNEAQ (reference sequence). The DNA for the CDR3 is TGTGCCAGCAGCTTAGGACAGGCGTCCTACGAGCAGTACTTC. Translated: CASSLGQASYEQYF. The entire variable domain, with the rest obtained from reference TRBV7-9 and TRBJ2-7, is as follows: DTGVSQNPRHKITKRGQNVTFRCDPISEHNRLYWYRQTLGQGPEFLTYFQNEAQLEKSRLLSDRFSAERPKGSFSTLEIQRTEQGDSAMYLCASSLGQASYEQYFGPGTRLTVT.

The chain employs TRBV9 and TRBJ1-1; 9 bases map to TRBD1. Trimming removed 5 bases from V and 4 bases from J; junction bases left unmatched: 6. Germline CDR1 is SGDLS and CDR2 is YYNGEE. This CDR3 is 14 amino acids long. CDR3 protein: CASSLTGGSTEAFF. DNA for the CDR3: TGTGCCAGCAGTCTGACAGGGGGAAGCACTGAAGCTTTCTTT.

The CDR3 DNA sequence: TGTGCCAGCAGCCCCGGGACGGTCTCCTACGAGCAGTACTTC. Its protein product is CASSPGTVSYEQYF. This chain joins TRBV11-2 and TRBJ2-7; D may be TRBD1 or TRBD2 (5 bases each). Looked up from germline, CDR1 is SGHAT and CDR2 is FQNNGV. The CDR3 totals 14 residues. V lost 5 bases and J lost 0, with 11 bases in between.

V gene TRBV4-3 combines with J gene TRBJ1-1; perhaps TRBD1 as D (6 bases). V was trimmed by 3 bases and J by 1 base, leaving 12 bases between them. This CDR3 region has 15 residues. The germline gives CDR1 LGHNA, CDR2 YSLEER. For the CDR3, the DNA is TGCGCCAGCAGCCAGAACAGGGTTTGGAACACTGAAGCTTTCTTT. Protein sequence: CASSQNRVWNTEAFF.

This chain connects TRBV9 to TRBJ2-1; 10 bases are shared with TRBD2. This CDR3 contains 17 residues. Germline CDR1 SGDLS, CDR2 YYNGEE. V shed 2 bases and J 4 bases; nucleotides not matched to a gene: 9. The DNA of the CDR3 is TGTGCCAGCAGCGTGGATGCGGCTAGCGGGAGATACAATGAGCAGTTCTTC. This sequence encodes CASSVDAASGRYNEQFF.

The V gene is TRBV6-6, the J gene TRBJ1-6; no clear D gene. The ends were cut back, 6 bases at V and 6 bases at J, with 9 bases in the middle. The CDR3 is 13 residues long. Per the germline V gene, CDR1 is MNHNY and CDR2 is SVGAGI (reference sequence). CDR3 amino acids: CASSGQPNSPLHF. CDR3 sequence (DNA): TGTGCCAGCAGCGGGCAACCTAATTCACCCCTCCACTTT.

The gene calls are TRBV2 and TRBJ2-7; D remains unclear. The V end lost 5 bases, the J end lost 2 bases, and 1 base lay between the germline ends. The CDR3 totals 10 residues. The germline gives CDR1 SNHLY, CDR2 FYNNEI. The CDR3: CASSPYEQYF. The CDR3 DNA follows: TGTGCCAGCAGTCCCTACGAGCAGTACTTC.

As concerns this clone: The junction departs from the called germline gene at one end, perhaps through a read error. The V call is TRBV7-3, the J call TRBJ1-2, with D possibly being TRBD1 (5 bases). The CDR3 is 12 amino acids. Looked up from germline, CDR1 is SGHTA and CDR2 is FQGTGA. The CDR3 DNA reads as TGTGCCAGCAGCCCCGGGTACAGGCCTTATTCCTTC. Translated: CASSPGYRPYSF.

This clone has just one count. The CDR3 sequence is CASSPFLDSLEGAFF. CDR3 DNA sequence: TGTGCCAGTAGTCCCTTTCTGGACTCCCTCGAGGGGGCTTTCTTT. The chain carries TRBV19 and TRBJ1-1; D might be TRBD1 (5 bases). V was clipped by 5 bases and J by 11 bases, with 24 bases between them. This CDR3 region has 15 residues. Germline V lookup: CDR1 LNHDA, CDR2 SQIVND (reference sequence).

V is TRBV28 and J is TRBJ1-5; a possible D gene is TRBD1 (5 bases). This CDR3 has 14 amino acids. Looked up from germline, CDR1 is MDHEN and CDR2 is SYDVKM. V dropped 3 bases and J dropped 6 bases, with 12 bases sitting between them. The CDR3 is CASSFWQGGQPQHF. The CDR3, as DNA: TGTGCCAGCAGTTTCTGGCAGGGTGGTCAGCCCCAGCATTTT.

CDR3 sequence (DNA): TGTGCCAGCAGCGGGGGGATCTACAATGAGCAGTTCTTC. It codes for CASSGGIYNEQFF. The genes are TRBV11-2 and TRBJ2-1; possible D gene TRBD2, 6 bases. The CDR3 is 13 amino acids. Trimming cost V 5 bases and J 3 bases, with 8 bases left between them. The V gene's germline CDR1 is SGHAT and CDR2 FQNNGV.

The V and J genes are TRBV27 and TRBJ1-2, with D perhaps matching TRBD1 (6 bases). The CDR3 has 15 residues. The V end lost 3 bases, the J end lost 2 bases, and 13 bases lay between the germline ends. Germline V gene data show CDR1 as MNHEY and CDR2 as SMNVEV (reference sequence). CDR3 amino acids: CASSFVGGTNYGYTF. The CDR3 region has the DNA TGTGCCAGCAGTTTTGTGGGGGGCACAAACTATGGCTACACCTTC.

This clone was counted between two and nine times. The chain recombines TRBV11-2 with TRBJ2-1; D may match TRBD1 or TRBD2 (5 bases each). V was trimmed by 0 bases and J by 7 bases, leaving 13 bases between them. This CDR3 spans 15 amino acids. The germline V gene encodes CDR1 SGHAT and CDR2 FQNNGV. The CDR3 here is CASSLEGLAGNEQFF. The DNA of the CDR3 is TGTGCCAGCAGCTTAGAAGGGCTAGCAGGGAATGAGCAGTTCTTC.

This chain links TRBV21-1 with TRBJ1-3. TRBV21-1 is shown as a pseudogene. There are 16 residues in the CDR3. The CDR3, as DNA: TGTGCCAGCAGCAAAGCGCGGGAGGGGGAGGGAAACACCATATATTTT. As protein: CASSKAREGEGNTIYF.

The rearrangement joins TRBV5-6 to TRBJ2-7, with unresolved D. The CDR3 sequence is 14 residues long. V was trimmed by 0 bases and J by 5 bases, leaving 12 bases between them. CDR1 SGHDT and CDR2 YYEEEE come from the germline V gene. CDR3 nucleotide sequence: TGTGCCAGCAGCTTGGCCGGACGGTGGGACGAGCAGTACTTC. This codes for CASSLAGRWDEQYF.

V is TRBV30 and J is TRBJ2-5; possibly TRBD1 for D (6 bases). Trimming cost V 5 bases and J 7 bases, with 17 bases left between them. CDR1 is GTSNPN, CDR2 SVGIG, per germline (reference sequence). The CDR3 has 13 residues. The CDR3 loop is CAWDYGGAGTQYF. CDR3 sequence (DNA): TGTGCCTGGGATTATGGGGGCGCCGGGACCCAGTACTTC.

This clone was observed once. The rearrangement joins TRBV7-2 to TRBJ2-3; D may be TRBD2 (6 bases). V was cut by 5 bases and J by 3 bases, with 12 bases left in between. The V gene's germline CDR1 is SGHTA and CDR2 FQGNSA. The CDR3 is made up of 14 amino acids. The CDR3: CASSRGLETDTQYF. The CDR3 DNA is TGTGCCAGCAGCCGGGGACTTGAAACAGATACGCAGTATTTT.

This sequence joins TRBV19 and TRBJ2-7, with D tentatively TRBD1 (5 bases). With 3 bases removed from V and 7 bases from J, the gap between germline ends came to 19 bases. CDR1 and CDR2 (germline): LNHDA, SQIVND (reference sequence). The CDR3 is 15 residues long. The CDR3 bases are TGTGCCAGTAGTATTTGGGGCAGGGAAGGAGAAGAGCAGTACTTC. Its translation is CASSIWGREGEEQYF.

CDR3 loop: CASSLEGAGTDTQYF. For the CDR3, the DNA is TGTGCCAGCAGCTTAGAGGGGGCTGGTACAGATACGCAGTATTTT. V and J are TRBV7-6 and TRBJ2-3; 7 nucleotides match TRBD1. Trimming took 1 base from V and 3 from J; bases not matched to a gene: 4. Germline values: CDR1 SGHVS, CDR2 FNYEAQ. The CDR3 is made up of 15 amino acids.

V gene TRBV5-4 combines with J gene TRBJ1-4; D unresolved. CDR1 and CDR2 from the germline V gene are SGHNT and YYREEE (reference sequence). V gave up 4 bases and J gave up 0 bases, with 10 bases separating them. The CDR3 covers 15 residues. The CDR3 is CASSTSLSTNEKLFF. DNA for the CDR3: TGTGCCAGCAGCACGAGCCTATCAACTAATGAAAAACTGTTTTTT.